The rows below give T cell receptor beta chains drawn from one sample of a study of a mutant IDH1 vaccine in newly diagnosed glioma. Measured with immunoSEQ multiplex PCR; TCRdb has only the in-frame clones, and not every one. The sample shows over 75,000 clones, around 90% of them seen only once. Sequences were derived from PBMCs, sampled from a glioma patient treated with radiotherapy, temozolomide or both. Receptors were obtained from a woman aged 45-60 years with glioma. The CDR3 runs from the conserved cysteine through the conserved F or W. The order of the fields is J gene, clone size, D gene, V gene, CDR3 protein, CDR3 DNA. The D gene is left open where the match is weak. Size tells how often a clone was seen (once, few, many) or the class of an expanded clone, and some rows leave it out.

J gene: TRBJ2-3; clone size: NA; D gene: TRBD2; V gene: TRBV5-1; CDR3 protein: CASSATSGRFTDTQYF; CDR3 DNA: TGCGCCAGCAGCGCCACTAGCGGGAGGTTCACAGATACGCAGTATTTT
J gene: TRBJ1-4; clone size: NA; D gene: NA; V gene: TRBV5-8; CDR3 protein: CASSHRRGEKLFF; CDR3 DNA: TGTGCCAGCAGCCACAGGAGGGGCGAAAAACTGTTTTTT
J gene: TRBJ2-7; clone size: NA; D gene: TRBD1; V gene: TRBV7-9; CDR3 protein: CASSRDRLTYEQYF; CDR3 DNA: TGTGCCAGCAGCAGGGACAGACTAACCTACGAGCAGTACTTC
J gene: TRBJ2-2; clone size: NA; D gene: TRBD2; V gene: TRBV18; CDR3 protein: CASSPREGNTGELFF; CDR3 DNA: TGTGCCAGCTCACCGCGGGAGGGGAACACCGGGGAGCTGTTTTTT
J gene: TRBJ1-1; clone size: NA; D gene: NA; V gene: TRBV4-1; CDR3 protein: CASSQDTGNTEAFF; CDR3 DNA: TGCGCCAGCAGCCAAGATACCGGGAACACTGAAGCTTTCTTT
J gene: TRBJ2-3; clone size: NA; D gene: NA; V gene: TRBV29-1; CDR3 protein: CSVVNGPRQGTDTQYF; CDR3 DNA: TGCAGCGTTGTAAATGGTCCGAGACAGGGCACAGATACGCAGTATTTT
J gene: TRBJ2-2; clone size: NA; D gene: NA; V gene: TRBV10-1; CDR3 protein: CASCSPPPNTGELFF; CDR3 DNA: TGCGCCAGCTGTTCACCCCCCCCGAACACCGGGGAGCTGTTTTTT
J gene: TRBJ2-7; clone size: once; D gene: TRBD2; V gene: TRBV30; CDR3 protein: CAWSPLAGLTYEQYF; CDR3 DNA: TGTGCCTGGAGTCCGTTAGCGGGCCTGACCTACGAGCAGTACTTC
J gene: TRBJ2-1; clone size: once; D gene: NA; V gene: TRBV18; CDR3 protein: CASSPPRRNSGTYNEQFF; CDR3 DNA: TGTGCCAGCTCACCACCGAGGAGGAATAGCGGAACCTACAATGAGCAGTTCTTC
J gene: TRBJ2-7; clone size: NA; D gene: NA; V gene: TRBV30; CDR3 protein: CAWTAGTGRQYF; CDR3 DNA: TGTGCCTGGACCGCCGGGACCGGGAGGCAGTACTTC
J gene: TRBJ2-1; clone size: NA; D gene: TRBD2; V gene: TRBV27; CDR3 protein: CASSGGLAGVPRGADEQFF; CDR3 DNA: TGTGCCAGCAGCGGAGGACTAGCGGGAGTACCTCGTGGGGCCGATGAGCAGTTCTTC
J gene: TRBJ2-2; clone size: NA; D gene: NA; V gene: TRBV28; CDR3 protein: CASSLLVTNTGELFF; CDR3 DNA: TGTGCCAGCAGTTTACTCGTGACGAACACCGGGGAGCTGTTTTTT
J gene: TRBJ1-3; clone size: NA; D gene: TRBD1; V gene: TRBV6-1; CDR3 protein: CASSMDRAGGNTIYF; CDR3 DNA: TGTGCCAGCAGTATGGACAGGGCAGGGGGAAACACCATATATTTT
J gene: TRBJ2-7; clone size: NA; D gene: NA; V gene: TRBV2; CDR3 protein: CASPTVAGGLEQYF; CDR3 DNA: TGTGCCAGCCCCACCGTCGCAGGTGGGCTCGAGCAGTACTTC
J gene: TRBJ1-3; clone size: NA; D gene: NA; V gene: TRBV28; CDR3 protein: CASTDPGSGNTIYF; CDR3 DNA: TGTGCCAGCACCGACCCAGGTTCTGGAAACACCATATATTTT
J gene: TRBJ2-7; clone size: NA; D gene: TRBD1; V gene: TRBV7-9; CDR3 protein: CASSLRGQVGNRAYEQYF; CDR3 DNA: TGTGCCAGCAGCTTACGGGGACAGGTGGGAAACCGGGCCTACGAGCAGTACTTC
J gene: TRBJ2-1; clone size: NA; D gene: TRBD1; V gene: TRBV25-1; CDR3 protein: CASSGRDRGHNEQFF; CDR3 DNA: TGTGCCAGCAGTGGGCGGGACAGGGGGCACAATGAGCAGTTCTTC
J gene: TRBJ2-7; clone size: NA; D gene: NA; V gene: TRBV19; CDR3 protein: CASESQGSYEQYF; CDR3 DNA: TGTGCCAGTGAATCCCAGGGGTCCTACGAGCAGTACTTC
J gene: TRBJ1-2; clone size: NA; D gene: NA; V gene: TRBV4-1; CDR3 protein: CASSRSGLSNYGYTF; CDR3 DNA: TGCGCCAGCAGCCGCTCCGGGCTCTCTAACTATGGCTACACCTTC
J gene: TRBJ1-1; clone size: few; D gene: TRBD1; V gene: TRBV7-9; CDR3 protein: CASSALTGGDYGFF; CDR3 DNA: TGTGCCAGCAGCGCCTTAACAGGGGGCGATTACGGTTTCTTT
J gene: TRBJ2-5; clone size: NA; D gene: NA; V gene: TRBV19; CDR3 protein: CASSIDLGGGEETQYF; CDR3 DNA: TGTGCCAGTAGTATAGATCTAGGGGGAGGGGAAGAGACCCAGTACTTC
J gene: TRBJ2-7; clone size: once; D gene: NA; V gene: TRBV5-1; CDR3 protein: CASRRSTGSYEQYF; CDR3 DNA: TGCGCCAGCCGGCGGTCGACGGGGAGCTACGAGCAGTACTTC
J gene: TRBJ1-6; clone size: NA; D gene: NA; V gene: TRBV5-8; CDR3 protein: CASSLAQTGNSPLHF; CDR3 DNA: TGTGCCAGCAGCTTGGCTCAGACGGGGAATTCACCCCTCCACTTT